This T cell receptor beta chain was identified in a study of CD8 T cells in ankylosing spondylitis. Whole-study findings and limits: Relatively rare in peripheral blood, disease-linked clones were also CD8+. Disease-linked clones were reportedly significantly enriched in matched ankylosing spondylitis synovial fluid. Reactive arthritis synovial fluid and blood previously showed some of these motif variants.

TCRdb reprocessed the 5' RACE reads via MiXCR and lists one record per CDR3 protein. The data hold about 130,000 distinct CDR3 sequences, with around 8.5% observed a single time. This clonotype was counted a few times. The antigen is undetermined. V dropped 5 bases and J dropped 0 bases, with 13 bases sitting between them. The CDR3 has 15 residues. Germline-derived CDR1 and CDR2 are SGHTA and FQGNSA. Sequencing input: blood, either unsorted or a sorted T cell fraction (not recorded which). This sequence was found in a male donor with ankylosing spondylitis or in good health (not recorded which). This chain connects TRBV7-2 to TRBJ2-5; unclear D gene. Written as DNA, the CDR3 is TGTGCCAGCAGCCCCCTAGGAGCGCACCAAGAGACCCAGTACTTC. Residues: CASSPLGAHQETQYF.